Shown below are 8 T cell receptor beta chains from a single sample sequenced in a study of cytomegalovirus exposure and HLA in healthy donors. With 60 Vbeta and 13 Jbeta primers, the PCR was carried out. TCRdb keeps only in-frame clones here, not all; method: immunoSEQ multiplex PCR. This sample contains around 57,000 clones. The sample taken for sequencing was PBMCs. Receptor source: a woman aged 45-65 years in good health and CMV-seropositive.

This chain uses TRBV6-5 with TRBJ1-1; a weak D match, TRBD1 (5 bases). CDR3 length: 14 residues. Trimming took off 2 bases at V and 1 base at J, with 8 bases between the two ends. CDR1 and CDR2 from the germline V gene are MNHEY and SVGAGI. The CDR3 bases are TGTGCCAGCAGTTACGGGGCTAAGAACACTGAAGCTTTCTTT. It encodes CASSYGAKNTEAFF.

This chain joins TRBV28 and TRBJ2-7, with D uncertain. The V gene lost 3 bases and the J gene lost 3 bases, with 12 bases spanning the gap. Germline V gene data show CDR1 as MDHEN and CDR2 as SYDVKM. This CDR3 spans 14 amino acids. The CDR3 nucleotides are TGTGCCAGCAGTTTGGAGCAGTCCTTCTACGAGCAGTACTTC. It is translated as CASSLEQSFYEQYF.

The chain joins TRBV7-2 to TRBJ2-7; 7 nucleotides match TRBD2. Per the germline V gene, CDR1 is SGHTA and CDR2 is FQGNSA. With V trimmed by 10 bases and J by 3 bases, 9 bases remained unmatched. The CDR3 loop spans 13 amino acids. CDR3 sequence: CATAGGGLYEQYF. The CDR3 nucleotides are TGTGCCACCGCGGGCGGGGGACTCTACGAGCAGTACTTC.

V gene TRBV4-1 combines with J gene TRBJ1-2; 7 positions agree with TRBD1. Germline CDR1 and CDR2: MGHRA and YSYEKL. With 1 base clipped from V and 4 bases from J, the junction kept 9 bases outside the gene matches. The CDR3 loop spans 16 amino acids. The CDR3 coding sequence is TGCGCCAGCAGCCAAGCATGGGACAGAGGAATCTATGGCTACACCTTC. Translated, it gives CASSQAWDRGIYGYTF.

The CDR3 bases are TGCGCCAGCAGCTTGGAGGCAGGGGGAAGCACAGATACGCAGTATTTT. Amino acids: CASSLEAGGSTDTQYF. The V call is TRBV5-1, the J call TRBJ2-3; 7 bases match TRBD1. This CDR3 has 16 residues. V lost 0 bases and J lost 0; bases outside the gene matches: 4. The germline CDR1 and CDR2 sequences are SGHRS and YFSETQ.

V gene TRBV2 combines with J gene TRBJ2-1; TRBD2 agrees at 7 bases. This CDR3 spans 15 amino acids. J lost 6 bases, V lost 5 bases, and 10 bases had no gene match. Germline V gene sequence: CDR1 SNHLY, CDR2 FYNNEI. CDR3: CASSRSRTSGNEQFF. In nucleotides, the CDR3 is TGTGCCAGCAGTCGCTCTCGGACTAGTGGCAATGAGCAGTTCTTC.

The chain joins TRBV5-1 to TRBJ2-5; 11 nucleotides match TRBD2. The CDR3 runs 14 residues. Trimming removed 1 base from V and 11 bases from J; junction bases left unmatched: 7. CDR1 and CDR2 (germline): SGHRS, YFSETQ. CDR3 DNA: TGCGCCAGCAGCTTGACTAGCGGGAGTTTGGAGCAGTACTTC. Amino acid sequence: CASSLTSGSLEQYF.

The chain links TRBV28 to TRBJ2-3; tentatively, D is TRBD1 (5 bases). The germline V gene has CDR1 MDHEN and CDR2 SYDVKM. This CDR3 is built from 15 residues. Trimming shortened V by 5 bases and J by 5 bases, and 17 bases separated the two germline ends. The CDR3 is CASSPSSGAKDTQYF. CDR3 bases: TGTGCCAGCAGTCCTTCTTCTGGGGCGAAAGATACGCAGTATTTT.